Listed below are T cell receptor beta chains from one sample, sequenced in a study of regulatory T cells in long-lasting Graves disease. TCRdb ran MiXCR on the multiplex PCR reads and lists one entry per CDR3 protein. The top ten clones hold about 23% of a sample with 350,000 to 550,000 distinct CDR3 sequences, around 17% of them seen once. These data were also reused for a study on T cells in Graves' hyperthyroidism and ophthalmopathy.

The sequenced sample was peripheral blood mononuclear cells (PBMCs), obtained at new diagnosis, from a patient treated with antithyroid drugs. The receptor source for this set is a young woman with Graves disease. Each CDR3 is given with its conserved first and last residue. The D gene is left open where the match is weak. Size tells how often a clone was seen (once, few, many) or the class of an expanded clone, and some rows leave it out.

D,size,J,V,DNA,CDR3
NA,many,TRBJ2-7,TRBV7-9,TGTGCCAGCAGCAATCGGGACTCCTACGAGCAGTACTTC,CASSNRDSYEQYF
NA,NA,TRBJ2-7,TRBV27,TGTGCCAGCAGTACTATGACAGGAGTGGCCTACGAGCAGTACTTC,CASSTMTGVAYEQYF
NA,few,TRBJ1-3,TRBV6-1,TGTGCCAGCAGCACGACAGACTCTGGAAACACCATATATTTT,CASSTTDSGNTIYF
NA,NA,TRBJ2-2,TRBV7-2,TGTGCCAGCAGCTTATCGGGGCCCGGGGGGGAGCTGTTTTTT,CASSLSGPGGELFF
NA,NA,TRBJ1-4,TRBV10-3,TGTGCCATCAGTGAGTCGGCCCCTTCAGCTAATGAAAAACTGTTTTTT,CAISESAPSANEKLFF
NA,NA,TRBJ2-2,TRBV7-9,TGTGCCAGCAGCAAAGTGGCGTCTGGGGAGCTGTTTTTT,CASSKVASGELFF
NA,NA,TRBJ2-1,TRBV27,TGTGCCAGCAGTTTTTATCCTTCACTCTCCTACAATGAGCAGTTCTTC,CASSFYPSLSYNEQFF
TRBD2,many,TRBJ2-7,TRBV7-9,TGTGCCAGCAGCTTAAAGACTAGCGGGAGGGTCTACGAGCAGTACTTC,CASSLKTSGRVYEQYF
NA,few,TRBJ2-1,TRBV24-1,TGTGCCACCAGTGTGAGCTTCGATTGGTCCAATGAGCAGTTCTTC,CATSVSFDWSNEQFF
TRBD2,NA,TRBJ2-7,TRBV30,TGTGCCTGGAGGGAGGAAGACGGACTAGCGGATTCCTACGAGCAGTACTTC,CAWREEDGLADSYEQYF
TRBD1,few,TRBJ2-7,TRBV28,TGTGCCAGCAGGCTCGCAGGGGGCGCTTCCTACGAGCAGTACTTC,CASRLAGGASYEQYF
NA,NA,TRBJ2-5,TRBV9,TGTGCCAGCAGCGACGGAGAGCGGCAAGAGACCCAGTACTTC,CASSDGERQETQYF
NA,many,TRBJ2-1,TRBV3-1,TGTGCCAGCAGCCCCAACTACAATGAGCAGTTCTTC,CASSPNYNEQFF
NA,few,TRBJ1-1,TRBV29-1,TGCAGCGCGACCTATATCGGGGAAGCTTTCTTT,CSATYIGEAFF
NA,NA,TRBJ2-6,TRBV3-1,TGTGCCAGCAGCCAACGACGCCTCCAGGGCCGGTCGGGCTCTGGGGCCAACGTCCTGACTTTC,CASSQRRLQGRSGSGANVLTF
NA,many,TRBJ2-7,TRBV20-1,TGCAGTGCTAGAGATCTGAACTACCCCTACTACGAGCAATACTTC,CSARDLNYPYYEQYF
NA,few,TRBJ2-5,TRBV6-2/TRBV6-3,TGTGCCAGCAGTTACTCCCGCCAAGAGACCCAGTACTTC,CASSYSRQETQYF
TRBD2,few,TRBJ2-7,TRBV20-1,TGCAGTGCTAGAGATTTACTAGCGGGGGCCTACGAGCAGTACTTC,CSARDLLAGAYEQYF
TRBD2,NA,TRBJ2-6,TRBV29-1,TGCAGCGCTATCTCATCTAGCGGCCTCTCTGGGGCCAACGTCCTGACTTTC,CSAISSSGLSGANVLTF
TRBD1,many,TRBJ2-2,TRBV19,TGTGCCACCGTGCTCCCCGGGACAGGGAACACCGGGGAGCTGTTTTTT,CATVLPGTGNTGELFF
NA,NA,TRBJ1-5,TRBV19,TGTGCCAGTAGAGGGACAACAAATCAGCCCCAGCATTTT,CASRGTTNQPQHF
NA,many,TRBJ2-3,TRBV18,TGTGCCAGCTCACCCCCGGGGTCAGATACGCAGTATTTT,CASSPPGSDTQYF
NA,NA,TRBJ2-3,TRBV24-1,TGTGCCACCAGCTTAGCCCAATCCCAGTATTTT,CATSLAQSQYF
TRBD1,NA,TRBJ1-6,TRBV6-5,TGTGCCAGCAGTTACGGGGACAGGGAAAATTCACCCCTCCACTTT,CASSYGDRENSPLHF
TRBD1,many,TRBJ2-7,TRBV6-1,TGTGCCAGCACCTCGGACAGGGGGAGCTACGAGCAGTACTTC,CASTSDRGSYEQYF
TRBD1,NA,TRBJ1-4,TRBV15,TGTGCCACCAGCCAGACAGGGGGCCATACCAGTGAAAAACTGTTTTTT,CATSQTGGHTSEKLFF
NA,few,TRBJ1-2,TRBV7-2,TGTGCCAGCAGTTTGGCGGGGTACTATGGCTACACCTTC,CASSLAGYYGYTF
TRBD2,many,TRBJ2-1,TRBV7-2,TGTGCCAGCAGCTGGCGGGAGAGTAAGCAGTTCTTC,CASSWRESKQFF
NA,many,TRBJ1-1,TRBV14,TGTGCCAGCAGCCAAGCGACGGTAACTGAAGCTTTCTTT,CASSQATVTEAFF
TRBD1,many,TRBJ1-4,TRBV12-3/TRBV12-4,TGTGCCAGCAGTTTAGTCGGGACAGGGGTTAATGAAAAACTGTTTTTT,CASSLVGTGVNEKLFF
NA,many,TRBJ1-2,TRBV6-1,TGTGCCAGCTCGGCCTTGGGGGCAAACTATGGCTACACCTTC,CASSALGANYGYTF
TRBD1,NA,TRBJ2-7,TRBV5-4,TGTGCCAGCAGCGAACCGGGACAGGGGGACTACGAGCAGTACTTC,CASSEPGQGDYEQYF
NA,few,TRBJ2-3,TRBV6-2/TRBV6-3,TGTGCCAGCAACAACAAATTCCTAGCCCCGGATACGCAGTATTTT,CASNNKFLAPDTQYF
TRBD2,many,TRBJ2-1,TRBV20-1,TGCAGTGCGCGGACTAGCGGGCGGAGTGATGATGAGCAGTTCTTC,CSARTSGRSDDEQFF
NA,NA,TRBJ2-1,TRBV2,TGTGCCAGCAGGACCGAGACTATCTACAATGAGCAGTTCTTC,CASRTETIYNEQFF
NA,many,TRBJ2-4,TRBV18,TGTGCCAGCTCACCAGCGAAGGACATTCAGTACTTC,CASSPAKDIQYF
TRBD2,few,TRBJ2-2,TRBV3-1,TGTGCCAGCAGCCGGTTCGCAGGGACTAGCGGGAGTTATGGCGGGGAGCTGTTTTTT,CASSRFAGTSGSYGGELFF
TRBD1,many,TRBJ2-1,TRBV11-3,TGTGCCAGCAGCTTAGGACAGGGGGCGCTGGATGAGCAGTTCTTC,CASSLGQGALDEQFF
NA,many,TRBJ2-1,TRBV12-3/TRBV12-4,TGTGCCAGCAGTTTCCTGGGAAACTACAATGAGCAGTTCTTC,CASSFLGNYNEQFF
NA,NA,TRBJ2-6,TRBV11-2,TGTGCCAGCATCACTAATCACCGTGCGGGAATTAGGTCTGGGGCCAACGTCCTGACTTTC,CASITNHRAGIRSGANVLTF
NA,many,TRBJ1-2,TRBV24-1,TGTGCCACCAGTGAAACTGGGTTTGGCTACACCTTC,CATSETGFGYTF
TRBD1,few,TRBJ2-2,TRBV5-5,TGTGCCAGCAGCCCTCTTCGGACAGGGGACACCGGGGAGCTGTTTTTT,CASSPLRTGDTGELFF
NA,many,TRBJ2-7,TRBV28,TGTGCCAGCAGTATTTCCAGGGGCTCCTACGAGCAGTACTTC,CASSISRGSYEQYF
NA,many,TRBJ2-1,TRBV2,TGTGCCAGCAGTGAAGCCGGGGGCAGGGGGGATGAGCAGTTCTTC,CASSEAGGRGDEQFF
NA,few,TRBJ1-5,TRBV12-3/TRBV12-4,TGTGCCAGCAGTTACCGACCTGGCATGCCCCAGCATTTT,CASSYRPGMPQHF
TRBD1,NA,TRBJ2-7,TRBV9,TGTGCCAGCAGCGTCGAGACAGGGGGCGACGAGCAGTACTTC,CASSVETGGDEQYF
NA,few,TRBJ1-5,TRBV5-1,TGCGCCAGCAGCTTGGATGTCGGTCAGCCCCAGCATTTT,CASSLDVGQPQHF
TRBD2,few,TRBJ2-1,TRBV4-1,TGCGCCAGCAGCCACAGACTAGCGGGAAACCCGGGGAATGAGCAGTTCTTC,CASSHRLAGNPGNEQFF
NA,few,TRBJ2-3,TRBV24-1,TGTGCCACCAGTGACCTGGACGGGGCTAAAGATACGCAGTATTTT,CATSDLDGAKDTQYF
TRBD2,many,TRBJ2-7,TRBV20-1,TGCAGTGGTAGGGGTCGGGAGGTTTACGAGCAGTACTTC,CSGRGREVYEQYF
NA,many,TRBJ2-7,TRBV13,TGTGCCAGCAGCTTTAATTTCGGGAGCGCCTCCGAGCAGTACTTC,CASSFNFGSASEQYF
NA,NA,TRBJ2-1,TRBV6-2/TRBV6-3,TGTGCCAGCAGTTCAGGCGGCCTTAAATACAATGAGCAGTTCTTC,CASSSGGLKYNEQFF
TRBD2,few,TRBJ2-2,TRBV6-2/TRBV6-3,TGTGCCAGCAGTTCCGGCCGGCTAGCGGGGAACACCGGGGAGCTGTTTTTT,CASSSGRLAGNTGELFF
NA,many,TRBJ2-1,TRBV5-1,TGCGCCAGCAGGTACACTAGTCGGGACTCCTACAATGAGCAGTTCTTC,CASRYTSRDSYNEQFF
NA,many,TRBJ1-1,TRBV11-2,TGCGCCAGCAGCCAAGGGCTGGACAGAATCATGAACACTGAAGCTTTCTTT,CASSQGLDRIMNTEAFF
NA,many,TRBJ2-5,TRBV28,TGTGCCACCCGGGCCAAGCGGGTTTCAGAGACCCAGTACTTC,CATRAKRVSETQYF
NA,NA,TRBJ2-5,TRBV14,TGTGCCAGCAGCCAAGGCGGTAGCGGAGTGGGAGAGACCCAGTACTTC,CASSQGGSGVGETQYF
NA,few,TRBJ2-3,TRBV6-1,TGTGCCAGCCTCGAAAGGCGGCGGGCCGGCACAGATACGCAGTATTTT,CASLERRRAGTDTQYF
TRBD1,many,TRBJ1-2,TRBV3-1,TGTGCCAGCAGCCAGAGACAGGGGGCGGACGGCTACACCTTC,CASSQRQGADGYTF